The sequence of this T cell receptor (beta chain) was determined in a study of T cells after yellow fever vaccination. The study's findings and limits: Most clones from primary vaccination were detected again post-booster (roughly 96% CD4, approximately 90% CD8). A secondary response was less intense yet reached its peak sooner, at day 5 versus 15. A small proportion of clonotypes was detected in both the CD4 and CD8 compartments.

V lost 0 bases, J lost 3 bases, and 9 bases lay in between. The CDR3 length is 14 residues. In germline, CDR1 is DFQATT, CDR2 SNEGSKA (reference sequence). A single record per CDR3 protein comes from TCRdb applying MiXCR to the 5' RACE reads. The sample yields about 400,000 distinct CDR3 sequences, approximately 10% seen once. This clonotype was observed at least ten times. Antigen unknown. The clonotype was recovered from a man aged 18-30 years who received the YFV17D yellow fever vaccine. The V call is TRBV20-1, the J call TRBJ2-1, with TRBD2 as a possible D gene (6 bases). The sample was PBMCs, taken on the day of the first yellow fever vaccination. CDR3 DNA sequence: TGCAGTGCTAGAGATCGACTAGACTACAATGAGCAGTTCTTC. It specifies CSARDRLDYNEQFF.